The clone carrying this TCR beta chain was seen once. The antigen is unknown. This sample was taken from a study of OX40 agonist ivuxolimab in advanced cancers. Study-wide background: At 0.01 to 10 mg/kg, ivuxolimab was administered intravenously to patients every 2 weeks. Hepatocellular carcinoma, melanoma, renal cell or head and neck cancer affected the dose-escalation patients. Patients were roughly 81% male with ages roughly 23 to 90, mean about 60.

Study-wide points: Expanded clones tended on average to be more numerous among CD8+ T cells than CD4+.

Some clones are missing from TCRdb's copy, which holds only in-frame ones; the method was immunoSEQ multiplex PCR. The sample holds some 77,000 clones, 70% to 90% seen once. This receptor was taken from an adult with an advanced solid tumor such as melanoma, head and neck, liver or kidney cancer. The sample here was CD4+ or CD8+ T cells sorted from blood, taken in a trial of the OX40 agonist ivuxolimab.

CDR3 protein: CASSYGGRVDEQYF. The CDR3 nucleotides read TGTGCCAGCAGTTACGGGGGGAGGGTGGACGAGCAGTACTTC. This rearrangement joins TRBV6-5 to TRBJ2-7; 7 bases fit TRBD2. Looked up from germline, CDR1 is MNHEY and CDR2 is SVGAGI. J lost 5 bases, V lost 2 bases, and 6 bases had no gene match. This CDR3 comprises 14 residues.